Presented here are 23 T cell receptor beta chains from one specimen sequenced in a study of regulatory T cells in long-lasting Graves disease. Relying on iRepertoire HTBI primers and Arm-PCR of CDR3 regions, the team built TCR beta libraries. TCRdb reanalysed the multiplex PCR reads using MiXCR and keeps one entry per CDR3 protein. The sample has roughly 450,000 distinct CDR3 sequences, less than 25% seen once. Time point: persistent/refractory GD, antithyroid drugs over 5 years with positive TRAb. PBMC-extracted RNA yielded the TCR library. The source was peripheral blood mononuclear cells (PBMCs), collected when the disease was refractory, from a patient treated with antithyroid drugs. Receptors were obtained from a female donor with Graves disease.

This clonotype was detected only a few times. CDR3 in DNA: TGTGCCAGCAGCGATAACCCGGGACAGGGGTTTGACGCTTTCTTT. Encoded protein: CASSDNPGQGFDAFF. The chain uses TRBV5-4 and TRBJ1-1; the match to TRBD1 covers 10 bases. Germline V gene data show CDR1 as SGHNT and CDR2 as YYREEE (reference sequence). With 4 bases clipped from V and 11 bases from J, the junction kept 14 bases outside the gene matches. The CDR3 contains 15 residues.

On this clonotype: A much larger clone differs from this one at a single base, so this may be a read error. The CDR3 is CASSSPLPGAGSDEQYF. The DNA for the CDR3 is TGTGCCAGCAGTTCACCACTGCCCGGGGCAGGGTCCGACGAGCAGTACTTC. The chain carries TRBV27 and TRBJ2-7; tentatively, D is TRBD1 or TRBD2 (5 bases each). Trimming pared 4 bases from V and 5 bases from J, leaving 24 bases between. The CDR3 is 17 residues long. The germline gives CDR1 MNHEY, CDR2 SMNVEV (reference sequence).

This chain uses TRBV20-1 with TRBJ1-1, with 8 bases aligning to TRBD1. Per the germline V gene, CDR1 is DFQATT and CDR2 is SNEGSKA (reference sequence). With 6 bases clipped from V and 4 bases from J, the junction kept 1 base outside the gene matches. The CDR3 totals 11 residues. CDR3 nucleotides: TGCAGTGCCACAGGGGGCACTGAAGCTTTCTTT. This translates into CSATGGTEAFF.

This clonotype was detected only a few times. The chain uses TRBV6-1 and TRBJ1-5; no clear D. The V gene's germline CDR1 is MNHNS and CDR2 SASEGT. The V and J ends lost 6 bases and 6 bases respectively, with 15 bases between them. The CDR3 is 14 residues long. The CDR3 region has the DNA TGTGCCAGCAGGCAGCCAGAATGGGGTCAGCCCCAGCATTTT. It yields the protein CASRQPEWGQPQHF.

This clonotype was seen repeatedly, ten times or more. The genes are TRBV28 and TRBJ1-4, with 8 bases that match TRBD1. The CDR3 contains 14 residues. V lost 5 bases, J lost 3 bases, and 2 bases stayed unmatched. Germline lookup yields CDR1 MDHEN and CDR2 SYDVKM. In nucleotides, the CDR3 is TGTGCCAGCAGTCTGACAGGGGCTAATGAAAAACTGTTTTTT. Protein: CASSLTGANEKLFF.

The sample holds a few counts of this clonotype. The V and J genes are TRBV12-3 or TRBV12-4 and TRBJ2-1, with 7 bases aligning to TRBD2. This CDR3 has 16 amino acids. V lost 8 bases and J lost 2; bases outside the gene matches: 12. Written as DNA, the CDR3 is TGTGCCAGCTCTCCTCTTAGCGGGCCCACCTACAATGAGCAGTTCTTC. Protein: CASSPLSGPTYNEQFF.

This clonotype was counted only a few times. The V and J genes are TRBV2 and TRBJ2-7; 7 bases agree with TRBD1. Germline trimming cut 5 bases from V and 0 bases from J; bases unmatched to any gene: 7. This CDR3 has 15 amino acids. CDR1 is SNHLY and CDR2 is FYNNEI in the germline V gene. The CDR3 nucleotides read TGTGCCAGCAGTTACCGCCGGGACAGCTCCTACGAGCAGTACTTC. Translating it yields CASSYRRDSSYEQYF.

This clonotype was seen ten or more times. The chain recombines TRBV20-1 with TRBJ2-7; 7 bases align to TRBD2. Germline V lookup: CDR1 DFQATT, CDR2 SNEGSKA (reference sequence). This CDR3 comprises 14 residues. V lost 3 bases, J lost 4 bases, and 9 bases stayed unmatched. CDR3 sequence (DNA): TGCAGTGCTAGCGCCGGGGGGAGGGTGTACGAGCAGTACTTC. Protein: CSASAGGRVYEQYF.

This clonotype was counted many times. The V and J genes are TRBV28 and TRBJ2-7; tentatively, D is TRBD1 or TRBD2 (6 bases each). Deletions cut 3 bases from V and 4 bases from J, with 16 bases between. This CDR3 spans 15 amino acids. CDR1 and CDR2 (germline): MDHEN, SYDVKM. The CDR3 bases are TGTGCCAGCAGTTTTGGGGGGCGCGCACTATACGAGCAGTACTTC. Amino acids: CASSFGGRALYEQYF. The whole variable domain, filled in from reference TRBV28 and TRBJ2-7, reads DVKVTQSSRYLVKRTGEKVFLECVQDMDHENMFWYRQDPGLGLRLIYFSYDVKMKEKGDIPEGYSVSREKKERFSLILESASTNQTSMYLCASSFGGRALYEQYFGPGTRLTVT.

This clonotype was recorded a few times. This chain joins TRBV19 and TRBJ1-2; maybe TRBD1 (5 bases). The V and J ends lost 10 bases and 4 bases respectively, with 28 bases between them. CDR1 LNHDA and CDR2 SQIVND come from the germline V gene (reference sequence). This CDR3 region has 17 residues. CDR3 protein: CATAPSWQGGVGYGYTF. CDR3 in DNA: TGTGCCACCGCTCCGTCTTGGCAGGGAGGCGTCGGCTATGGCTACACCTTC.

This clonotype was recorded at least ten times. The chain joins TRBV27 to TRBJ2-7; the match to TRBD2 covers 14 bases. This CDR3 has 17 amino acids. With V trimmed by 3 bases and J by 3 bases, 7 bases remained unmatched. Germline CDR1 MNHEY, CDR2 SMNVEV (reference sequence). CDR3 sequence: CASSLKGLAGAFYEQYF. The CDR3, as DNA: TGTGCCAGCAGTTTGAAGGGACTAGCGGGGGCGTTCTACGAGCAGTACTTC.

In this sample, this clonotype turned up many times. CDR3 sequence reads: CSGQGNQETQYF. CDR3 bases: TGCAGCGGACAGGGTAACCAAGAGACCCAGTACTTC. The J gene is TRBJ2-5, the V gene TRBV29-1, with TRBD1 matching 7 bases. The CDR3 sequence is 12 residues long. After removal of 7 bases from V and 0 bases from J, the junction contained 2 bases not matched to a gene. Germline loops: CDR1 SQVTM, CDR2 ANQGSEA.

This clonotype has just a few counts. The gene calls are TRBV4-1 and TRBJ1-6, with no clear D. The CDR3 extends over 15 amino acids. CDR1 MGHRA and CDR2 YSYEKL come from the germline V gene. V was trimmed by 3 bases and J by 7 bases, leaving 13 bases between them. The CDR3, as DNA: TGCGCCAGCAGCCAGGATTACCCTCAAAATTCACCCCTCCACTTT. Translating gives CASSQDYPQNSPLHF.

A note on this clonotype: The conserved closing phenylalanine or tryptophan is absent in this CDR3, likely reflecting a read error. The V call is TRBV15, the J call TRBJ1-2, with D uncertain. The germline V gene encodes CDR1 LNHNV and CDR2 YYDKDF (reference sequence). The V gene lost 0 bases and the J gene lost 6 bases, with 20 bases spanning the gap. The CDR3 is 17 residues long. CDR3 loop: CATSRDRGALIEDGYTS. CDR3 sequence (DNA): TGTGCCACCAGCAGAGATCGGGGAGCCCTAATCGAGGATGGCTACACCTCC.

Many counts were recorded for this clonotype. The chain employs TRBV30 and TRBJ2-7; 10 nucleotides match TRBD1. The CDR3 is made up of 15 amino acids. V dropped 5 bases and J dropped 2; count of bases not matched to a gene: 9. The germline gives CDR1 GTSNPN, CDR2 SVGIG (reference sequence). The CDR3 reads CAWLAAGQGTYEQYF. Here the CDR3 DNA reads TGTGCCTGGCTAGCGGCGGGACAGGGGACCTACGAGCAGTACTTC. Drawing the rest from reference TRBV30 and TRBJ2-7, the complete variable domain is SQTIHQWPATLVQPVGSPLSLECTVEGTSNPNLYWYRQAAGRGLQLLFYSVGIGQISSEVPQNLSASRPQDRQFILSSKKLLLSDSGFYLCAWLAAGQGTYEQYFGPGTRLTVT.

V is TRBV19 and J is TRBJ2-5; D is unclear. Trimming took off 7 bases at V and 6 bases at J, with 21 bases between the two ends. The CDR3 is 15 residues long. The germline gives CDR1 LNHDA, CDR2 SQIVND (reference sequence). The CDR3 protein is CASTFKSNNQKTQYF. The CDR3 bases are TGTGCCAGTACATTTAAGTCGAATAATCAGAAGACCCAGTACTTC.

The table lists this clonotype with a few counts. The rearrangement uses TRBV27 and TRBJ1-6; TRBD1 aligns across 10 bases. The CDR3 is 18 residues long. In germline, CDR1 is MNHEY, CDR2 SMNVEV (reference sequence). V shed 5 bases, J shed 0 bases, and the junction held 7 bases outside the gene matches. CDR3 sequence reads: CASSIRTGGSSYNSPLHF. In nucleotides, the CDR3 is TGTGCCAGCAGTATACGGACAGGGGGGAGCTCCTATAATTCACCCCTCCACTTT.

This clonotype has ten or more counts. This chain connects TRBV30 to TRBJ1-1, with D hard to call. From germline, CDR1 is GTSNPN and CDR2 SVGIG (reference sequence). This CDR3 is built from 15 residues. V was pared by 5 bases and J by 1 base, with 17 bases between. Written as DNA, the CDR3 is TGTGCCTGGTTCGGTCCTAGTTGGGGGAACACTGAAGCTTTCTTT. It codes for CAWFGPSWGNTEAFF.

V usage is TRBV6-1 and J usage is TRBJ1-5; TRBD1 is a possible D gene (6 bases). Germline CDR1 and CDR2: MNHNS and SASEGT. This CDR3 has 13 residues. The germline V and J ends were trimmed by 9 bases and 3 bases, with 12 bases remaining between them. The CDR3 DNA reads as TGTGCCAGTATGGGACATCCCAATCAGCCCCAGCATTTT. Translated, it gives CASMGHPNQPQHF.

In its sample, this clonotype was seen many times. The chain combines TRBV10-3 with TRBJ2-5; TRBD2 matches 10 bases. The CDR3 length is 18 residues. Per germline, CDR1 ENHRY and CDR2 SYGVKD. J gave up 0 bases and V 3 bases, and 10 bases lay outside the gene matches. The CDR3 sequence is CAISDPESGLAHQETQYF. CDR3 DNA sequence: TGTGCCATCAGTGACCCCGAATCGGGACTAGCGCACCAAGAGACCCAGTACTTC.

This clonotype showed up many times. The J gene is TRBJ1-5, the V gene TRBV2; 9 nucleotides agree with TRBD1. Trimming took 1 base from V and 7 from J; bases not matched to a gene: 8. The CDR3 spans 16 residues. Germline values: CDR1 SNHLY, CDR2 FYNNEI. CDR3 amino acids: CASSEGDRALRQPQHF. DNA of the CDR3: TGTGCCAGCAGTGAAGGGGACAGGGCCCTTCGGCAGCCCCAGCATTTT. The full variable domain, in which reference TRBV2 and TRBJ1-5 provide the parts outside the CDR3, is EPEVTQTPSHQVTQMGQEVILRCVPISNHLYFYWYRQILGQKVEFLVSFYNNEISEKSEIFDDQFSVERPDGSNFTLKIRSTKLEDSAMYFCASSEGDRALRQPQHFGDGTRLSIL.

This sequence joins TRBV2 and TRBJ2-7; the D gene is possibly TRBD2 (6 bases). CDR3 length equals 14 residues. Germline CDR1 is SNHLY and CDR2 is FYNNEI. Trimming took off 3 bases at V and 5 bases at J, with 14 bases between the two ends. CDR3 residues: CASSDWRESHEQYF. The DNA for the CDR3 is TGTGCCAGCAGTGATTGGCGGGAATCCCACGAGCAGTACTTC.

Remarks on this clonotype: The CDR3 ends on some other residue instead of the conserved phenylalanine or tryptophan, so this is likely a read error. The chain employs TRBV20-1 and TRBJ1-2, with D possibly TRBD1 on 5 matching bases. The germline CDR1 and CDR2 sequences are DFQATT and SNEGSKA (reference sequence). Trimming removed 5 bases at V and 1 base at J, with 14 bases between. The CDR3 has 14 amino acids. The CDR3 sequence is CSAWTPHINYGYTS. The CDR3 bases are TGCAGTGCTTGGACACCTCATATTAACTATGGCTACACCTCC.